Below are 5 T cell receptor beta chains sequenced from a single sample in a study of CD8 T cells in Susac syndrome. RNA in amounts of roughly 0.5 to 1 ug was reverse transcribed with random hexamers. Via MiXCR, TCRdb re-called the immunoSEQ multiplex PCR reads, giving one row per CDR3 protein. The data hold around 300,000 distinct CDR3 sequences, with over 75% observed a single time. The specimen sequenced was CD8+ T cells from PBMCs. These receptors came from a human donor with multiple sclerosis.

The genes are TRBV15 and TRBJ2-4; 9 bases align to TRBD2. V shed 1 base, J shed 8 bases, and the junction held 9 bases outside the gene matches. CDR1 and CDR2 (germline): LNHNV, YYDKDF (reference sequence). CDR3 length: 16 amino acids. The CDR3 region is CATSRAGREGMHIQYF. CDR3 sequence (DNA): TGTGCCACCAGCAGAGCCGGGCGGGAGGGCATGCACATTCAGTACTTC.

Notes on this clonotype: The junction departs from germline at one end; a sequencing error may be responsible. The chain employs TRBV30 and TRBJ2-2, with D hard to call. Per the germline V gene, CDR1 is GTSNPN and CDR2 is SVGIG (reference sequence). This CDR3 region has 13 residues. CDR3 amino acids: CAWSALNPGELFF. The CDR3 DNA reads TGTGCCTGGAGTGCCCTGAACCCCGGGGAGCTGTTTTTT.

The J gene is TRBJ2-5, the V gene TRBV9; D is unresolved. V lost 3 bases and J lost 0, with 3 bases in between. CDR3 length: 12 residues. Germline V gives CDR1 SGDLS, CDR2 YYNGEE. CDR3 bases: TGTGCCAGCAGCGAGAACCAAGAGACCCAGTACTTC. It is translated as CASSENQETQYF.

This clonotype was seen just once. The gene calls are TRBV7-2 and TRBJ2-7; D is unresolved. CDR3 size: 15 residues. From germline, CDR1 is SGHTA and CDR2 FQGNSA. Between the trimmed V and J ends, which lost 1 base and 0 bases, there was a span of 10 bases. The CDR3 spells CASSLGQVSSYEQYF. The CDR3, as DNA: TGTGCCAGCAGCTTAGGTCAGGTTAGCTCCTACGAGCAGTACTTC.

V is TRBV27 and J is TRBJ2-5, with 11 nucleotides matching TRBD2. V lost 4 bases and J lost 2; bases outside the gene matches: 9. Germline CDR1 is MNHEY and CDR2 is SMNVEV (reference sequence). The CDR3 runs to 17 residues. This CDR3 is CASSSPPSGRRQETQYF. The CDR3 DNA follows: TGTGCCAGCAGTTCCCCCCCTAGCGGGAGGAGACAAGAGACCCAGTACTTC.